This T cell receptor (beta chain) was identified in a study of blood T cell repertoires in COVID-19. Only in-frame clones appear in the TCRdb table, and some are missing; sequencing was by immunoSEQ multiplex PCR. This table has under 300,000 clones, roughly 91% appearing once. The CDR3 is made up of 13 amino acids. The V gene's germline CDR1 is SGHAT and CDR2 FQNNGV. V lost 3 bases to trimming and J lost 4 bases, with 9 bases between them. The TCR comes from a man between 35 and 55 years old who had recovered from COVID-19. The rearrangement links TRBV11-2 to TRBJ1-2, with D uncertain. Sequencing was done on a sample of PBMCs or T cells enriched from blood (not recorded which). The CDR3 DNA sequence: TGTGCCAGCAGCTTTCCCGGGGTCTATGGCTACACCTTC. Translation: CASSFPGVYGYTF.